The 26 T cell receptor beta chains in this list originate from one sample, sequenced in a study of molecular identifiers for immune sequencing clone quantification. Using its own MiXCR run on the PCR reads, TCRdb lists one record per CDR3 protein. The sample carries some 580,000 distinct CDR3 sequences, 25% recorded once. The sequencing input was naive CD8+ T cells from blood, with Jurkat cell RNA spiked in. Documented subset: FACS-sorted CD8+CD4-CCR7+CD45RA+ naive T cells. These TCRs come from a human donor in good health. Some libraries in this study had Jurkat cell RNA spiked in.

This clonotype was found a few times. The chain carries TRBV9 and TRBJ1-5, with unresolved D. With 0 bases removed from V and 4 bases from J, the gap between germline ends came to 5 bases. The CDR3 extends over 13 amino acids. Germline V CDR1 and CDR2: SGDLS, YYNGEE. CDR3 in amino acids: CASSVDVNQPQHF. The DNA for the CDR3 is TGTGCCAGCAGCGTAGATGTTAATCAGCCCCAGCATTTT.

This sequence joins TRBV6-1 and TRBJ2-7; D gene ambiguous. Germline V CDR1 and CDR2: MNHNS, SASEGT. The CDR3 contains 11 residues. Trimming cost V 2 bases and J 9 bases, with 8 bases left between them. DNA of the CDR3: TGTGCCAGCAGTGAAAATAGGTTGCAGTACTTC. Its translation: CASSENRLQYF.

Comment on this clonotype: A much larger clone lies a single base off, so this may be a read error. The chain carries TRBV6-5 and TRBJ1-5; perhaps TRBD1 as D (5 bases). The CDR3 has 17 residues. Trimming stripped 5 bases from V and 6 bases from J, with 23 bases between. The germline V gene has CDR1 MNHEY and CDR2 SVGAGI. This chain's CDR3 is CASSPRQGRSWGQPQHF. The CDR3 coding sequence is TGTGCCAGCAGTCCCCGGCAGGGTCGCTCTTGGGGTCAGCCCCAGCATTTT.

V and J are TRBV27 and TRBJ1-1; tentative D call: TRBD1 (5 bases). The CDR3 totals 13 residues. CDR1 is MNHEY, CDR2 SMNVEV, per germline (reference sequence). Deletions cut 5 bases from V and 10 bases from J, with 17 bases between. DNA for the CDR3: TGTGCCAGCAGTGCCCAGGGTTCGTCCGTAGCTTTCTTT. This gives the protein CASSAQGSSVAFF.

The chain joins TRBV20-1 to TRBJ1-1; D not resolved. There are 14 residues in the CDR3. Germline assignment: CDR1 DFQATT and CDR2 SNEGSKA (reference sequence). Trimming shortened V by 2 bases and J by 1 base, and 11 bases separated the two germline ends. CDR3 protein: CSARFFEGNTEAFF. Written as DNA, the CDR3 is TGCAGTGCTAGATTTTTCGAGGGGAACACTGAAGCTTTCTTT.

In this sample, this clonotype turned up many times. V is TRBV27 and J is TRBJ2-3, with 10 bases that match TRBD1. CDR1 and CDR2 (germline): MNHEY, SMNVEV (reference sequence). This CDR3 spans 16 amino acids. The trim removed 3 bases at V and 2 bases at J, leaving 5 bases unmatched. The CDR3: CASSLTGGAHTDTQYF. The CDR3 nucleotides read TGTGCCAGCAGTTTGACAGGGGGCGCCCACACAGATACGCAGTATTTT.

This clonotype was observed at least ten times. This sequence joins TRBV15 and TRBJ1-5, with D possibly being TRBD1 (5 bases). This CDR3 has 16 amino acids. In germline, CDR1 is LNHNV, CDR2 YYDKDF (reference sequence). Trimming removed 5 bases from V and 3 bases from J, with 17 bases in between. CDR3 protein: CATSPTPDTLNQPQHF. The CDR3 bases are TGTGCCACCAGCCCCACCCCGGACACACTCAATCAGCCCCAGCATTTT.

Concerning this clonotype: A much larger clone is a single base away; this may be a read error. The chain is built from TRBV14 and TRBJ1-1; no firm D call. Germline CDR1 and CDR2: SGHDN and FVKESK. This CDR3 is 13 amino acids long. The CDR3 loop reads CARSQVGATEAFF. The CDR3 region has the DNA TGTGCCAGAAGCCAAGTTGGAGCGACGGAAGCTTTCTTT.

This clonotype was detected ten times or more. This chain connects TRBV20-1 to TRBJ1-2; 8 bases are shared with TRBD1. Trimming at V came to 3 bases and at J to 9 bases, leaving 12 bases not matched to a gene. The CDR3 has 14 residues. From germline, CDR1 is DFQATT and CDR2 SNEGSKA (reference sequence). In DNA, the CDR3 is TGCAGTGCTAGGGAGGACAGGGAACTTTCCAGCTACACCTTC. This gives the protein CSAREDRELSSYTF.

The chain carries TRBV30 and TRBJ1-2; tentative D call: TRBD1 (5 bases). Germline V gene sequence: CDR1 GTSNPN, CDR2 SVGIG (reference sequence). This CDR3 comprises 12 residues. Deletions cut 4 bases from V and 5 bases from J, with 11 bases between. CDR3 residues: CAWMEGLYGYTF. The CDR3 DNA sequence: TGTGCCTGGATGGAGGGGCTGTATGGCTACACCTTC. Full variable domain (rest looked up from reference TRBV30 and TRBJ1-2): SQTIHQWPATLVQPVGSPLSLECTVEGTSNPNLYWYRQAAGRGLQLLFYSVGIGQISSEVPQNLSASRPQDRQFILSSKKLLLSDSGFYLCAWMEGLYGYTFGSGTRLTVV.

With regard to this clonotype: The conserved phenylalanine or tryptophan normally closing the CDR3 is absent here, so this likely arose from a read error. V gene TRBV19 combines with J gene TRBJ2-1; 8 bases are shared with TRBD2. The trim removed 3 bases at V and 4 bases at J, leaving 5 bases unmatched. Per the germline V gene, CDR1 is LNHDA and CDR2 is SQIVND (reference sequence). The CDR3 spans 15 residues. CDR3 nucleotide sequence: TGTGCCAGTAGTATTGGGTCTAGCGGGTACAATGAGCAGTTCCTC. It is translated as CASSIGSSGYNEQFL.

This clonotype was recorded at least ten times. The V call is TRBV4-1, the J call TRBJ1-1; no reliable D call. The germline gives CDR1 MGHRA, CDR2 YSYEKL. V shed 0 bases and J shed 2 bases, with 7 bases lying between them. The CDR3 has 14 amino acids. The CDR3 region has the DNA TGCGCCAGCAGCCAAGACGCAGGCAACACTGAAGCTTTCTTT. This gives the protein CASSQDAGNTEAFF.

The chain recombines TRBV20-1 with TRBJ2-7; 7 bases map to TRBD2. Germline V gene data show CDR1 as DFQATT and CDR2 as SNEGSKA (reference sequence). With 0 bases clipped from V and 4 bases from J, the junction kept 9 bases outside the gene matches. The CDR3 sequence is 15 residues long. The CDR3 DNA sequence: TGCAGTGCTAGAGATGGGGCAAGCGGGACTTACGAGCAGTACTTC. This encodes CSARDGASGTYEQYF.

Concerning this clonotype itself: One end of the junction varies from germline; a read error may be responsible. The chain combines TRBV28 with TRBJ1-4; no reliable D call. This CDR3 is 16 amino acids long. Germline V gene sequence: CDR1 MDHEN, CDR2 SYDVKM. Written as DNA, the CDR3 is TGTGCCAGCAGCCCCGTGGGGTTAAACCCTAATGAAAAACTGTCTTTT. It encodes CASSPVGLNPNEKLSF.

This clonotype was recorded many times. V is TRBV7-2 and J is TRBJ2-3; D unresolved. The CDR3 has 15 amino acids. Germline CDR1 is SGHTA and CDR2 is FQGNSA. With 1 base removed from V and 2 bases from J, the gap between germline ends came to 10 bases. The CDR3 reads CASSLVVASTDTQYF. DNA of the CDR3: TGTGCCAGCAGCTTAGTTGTCGCATCCACAGATACGCAGTATTTT.

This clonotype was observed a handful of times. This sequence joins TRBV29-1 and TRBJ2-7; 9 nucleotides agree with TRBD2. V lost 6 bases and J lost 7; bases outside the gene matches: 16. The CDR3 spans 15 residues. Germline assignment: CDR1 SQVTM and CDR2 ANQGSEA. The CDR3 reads CSVVGGAGGLVEQYF. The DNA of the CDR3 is TGCAGCGTCGTCGGGGGAGCGGGGGGCCTTGTTGAGCAGTACTTC.

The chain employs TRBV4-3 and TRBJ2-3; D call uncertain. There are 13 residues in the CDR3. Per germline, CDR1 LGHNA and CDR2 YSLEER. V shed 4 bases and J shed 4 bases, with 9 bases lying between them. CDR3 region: CASSPSSSDTQYF. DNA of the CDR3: TGCGCCAGCAGCCCATCCAGCTCAGATACGCAGTATTTT.

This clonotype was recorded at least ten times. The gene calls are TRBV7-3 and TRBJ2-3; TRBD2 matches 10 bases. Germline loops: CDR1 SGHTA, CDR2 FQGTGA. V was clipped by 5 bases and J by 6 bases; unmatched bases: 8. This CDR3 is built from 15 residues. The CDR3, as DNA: TGTGCCAGCAGCCGTTTAGCGGGAGGATTGGATACGCAGTATTTT. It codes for CASSRLAGGLDTQYF.

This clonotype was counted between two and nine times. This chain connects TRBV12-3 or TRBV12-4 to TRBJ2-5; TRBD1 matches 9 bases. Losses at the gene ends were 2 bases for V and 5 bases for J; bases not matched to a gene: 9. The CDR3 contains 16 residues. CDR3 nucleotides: TGTGCCAGCAGTTTATTTGGACAGGGGCCCCGGGAGACCCAGTACTTC. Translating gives CASSLFGQGPRETQYF.

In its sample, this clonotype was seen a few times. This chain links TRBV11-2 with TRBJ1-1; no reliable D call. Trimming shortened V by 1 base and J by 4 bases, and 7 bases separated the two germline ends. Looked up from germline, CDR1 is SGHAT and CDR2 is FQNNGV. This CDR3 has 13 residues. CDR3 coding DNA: TGTGCCAGCAGCTTAGTCGTGGGCACTGAAGCTTTCTTT. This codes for CASSLVVGTEAFF. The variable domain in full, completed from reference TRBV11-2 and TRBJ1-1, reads EAGVAQSPRYKIIEKRQSVAFWCNPISGHATLYWYQQILGQGPKLLIQFQNNGVVDDSQLPKDRFSAERLKGVDSTLKIQPAKLEDSAVYLCASSLVVGTEAFFGQGTRLTVV.

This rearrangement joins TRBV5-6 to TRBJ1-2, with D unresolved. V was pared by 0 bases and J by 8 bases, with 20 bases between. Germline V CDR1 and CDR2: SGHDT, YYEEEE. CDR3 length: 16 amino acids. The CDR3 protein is CASSLGQIVPPSGYTF. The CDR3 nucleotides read TGTGCCAGCAGCTTGGGGCAGATCGTCCCTCCTAGCGGCTACACCTTC.

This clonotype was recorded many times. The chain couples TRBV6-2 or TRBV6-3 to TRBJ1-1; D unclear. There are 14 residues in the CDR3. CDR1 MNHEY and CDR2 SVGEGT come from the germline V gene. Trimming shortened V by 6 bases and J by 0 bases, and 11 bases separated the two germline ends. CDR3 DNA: TGTGCCAGCAGCATTCTGGAGATGAACACTGAAGCTTTCTTT. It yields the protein CASSILEMNTEAFF.

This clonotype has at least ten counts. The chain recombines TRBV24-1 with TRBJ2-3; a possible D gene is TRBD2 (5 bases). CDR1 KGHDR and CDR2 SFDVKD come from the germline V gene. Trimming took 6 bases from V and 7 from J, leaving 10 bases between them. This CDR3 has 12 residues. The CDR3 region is CATSTSGYTQYF. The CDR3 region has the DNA TGTGCCACCAGTACGAGCGGCTATACGCAGTATTTT.

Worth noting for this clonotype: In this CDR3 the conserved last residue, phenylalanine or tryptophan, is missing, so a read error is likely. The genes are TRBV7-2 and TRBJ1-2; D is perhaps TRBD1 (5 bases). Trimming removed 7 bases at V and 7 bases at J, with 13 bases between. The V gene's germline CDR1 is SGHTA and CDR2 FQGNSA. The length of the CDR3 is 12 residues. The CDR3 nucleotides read TGTGCCAGCATCACGGGGCTAAGTGGCTACACCCTC. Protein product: CASITGLSGYTL.

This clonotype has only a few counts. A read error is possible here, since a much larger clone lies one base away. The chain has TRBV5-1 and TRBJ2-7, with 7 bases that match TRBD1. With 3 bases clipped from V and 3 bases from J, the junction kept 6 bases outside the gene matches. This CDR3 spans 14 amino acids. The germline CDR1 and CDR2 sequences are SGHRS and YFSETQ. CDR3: CASSSGGTLYEQYF. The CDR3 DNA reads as TGCGCCAGCAGCTCAGGGGGTACACTCTACGAGCAGTACTTC. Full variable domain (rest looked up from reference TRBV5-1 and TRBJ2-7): KAGVTQTPRYLIKTRGQQVTLSCSPISGHRSVSWYQQTPGQGLQFLFEYFSETQRNKGNFPGRFSGRQFSNSRSEMNVSTLELGDSALYLCASSSGGTLYEQYFGPGTRLTVT.

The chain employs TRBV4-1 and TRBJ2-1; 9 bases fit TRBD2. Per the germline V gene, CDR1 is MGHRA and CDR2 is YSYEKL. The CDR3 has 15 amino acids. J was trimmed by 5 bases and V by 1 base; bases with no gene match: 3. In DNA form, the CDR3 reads TGCGCCAGCAGCCAAGGACTAGCGGTAAACAATGAGCAGTTCTTC. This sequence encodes CASSQGLAVNNEQFF.